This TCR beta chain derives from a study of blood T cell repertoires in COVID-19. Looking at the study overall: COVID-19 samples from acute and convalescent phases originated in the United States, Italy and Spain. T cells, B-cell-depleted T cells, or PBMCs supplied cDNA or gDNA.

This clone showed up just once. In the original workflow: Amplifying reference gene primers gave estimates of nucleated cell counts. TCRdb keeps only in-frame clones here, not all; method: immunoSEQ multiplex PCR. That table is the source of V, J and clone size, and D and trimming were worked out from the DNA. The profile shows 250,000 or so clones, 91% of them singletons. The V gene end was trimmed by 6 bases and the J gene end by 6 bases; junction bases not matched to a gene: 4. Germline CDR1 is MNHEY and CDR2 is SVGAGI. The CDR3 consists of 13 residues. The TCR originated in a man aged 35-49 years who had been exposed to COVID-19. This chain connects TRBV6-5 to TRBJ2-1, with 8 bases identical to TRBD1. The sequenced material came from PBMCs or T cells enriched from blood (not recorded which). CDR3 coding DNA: TGTGCCAGCAGCCTACAGGGGGTCAATGAGCAGTTCTTC. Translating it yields CASSLQGVNEQFF.